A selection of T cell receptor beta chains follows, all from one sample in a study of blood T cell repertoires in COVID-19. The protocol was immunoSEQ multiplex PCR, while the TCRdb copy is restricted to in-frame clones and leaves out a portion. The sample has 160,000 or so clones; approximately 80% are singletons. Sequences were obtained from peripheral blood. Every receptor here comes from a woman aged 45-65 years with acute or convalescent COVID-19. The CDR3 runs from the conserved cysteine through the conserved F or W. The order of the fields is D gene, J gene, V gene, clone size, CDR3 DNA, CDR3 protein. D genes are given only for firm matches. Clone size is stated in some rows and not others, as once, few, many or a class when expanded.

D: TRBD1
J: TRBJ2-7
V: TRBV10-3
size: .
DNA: TGTGCCACCGGACAGGGATCCTACGAGCAGTACTTC
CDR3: CATGQGSYEQYF

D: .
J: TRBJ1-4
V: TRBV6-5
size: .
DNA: TGTGCCAGCAGTTACTTGCGGCAGGGGAATGAAAAACTGTTTTTT
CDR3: CASSYLRQGNEKLFF

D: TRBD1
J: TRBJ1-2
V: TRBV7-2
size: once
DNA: TGTGCCAGCAGCTTAGGGACAGGGGGTAACTATGGCTACACCTTC
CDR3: CASSLGTGGNYGYTF

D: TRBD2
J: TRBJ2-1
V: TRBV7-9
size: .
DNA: TGTGCCAGCAACCCCCCAGGACTAGCGAGGAATGAGCAGTTCTTC
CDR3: CASNPPGLARNEQFF

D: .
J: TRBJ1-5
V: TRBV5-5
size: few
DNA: TGTGCCAGCAGCCGAGGGGGTAGTCAGCCCCAGCATTTT
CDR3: CASSRGGSQPQHF

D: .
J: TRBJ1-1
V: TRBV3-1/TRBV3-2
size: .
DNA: TGTGCCAGCAGCCAGGGGGGATCGAACACTGAAGCTTTCTTT
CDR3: CASSQGGSNTEAFF

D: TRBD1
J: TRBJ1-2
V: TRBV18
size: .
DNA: TGTGCCAGCTCACCAGGCGGTCAGGGGGCGAGGTGGGCTGGCTACACCTTC
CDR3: CASSPGGQGARWAGYTF

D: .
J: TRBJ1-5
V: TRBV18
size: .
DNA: TGTGCCAGCTCACCACGGGCCCTAGGCGGGGACAATCAGCCCCAGCATTTT
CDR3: CASSPRALGGDNQPQHF

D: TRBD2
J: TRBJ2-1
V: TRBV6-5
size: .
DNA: TGTGCCACCCTAGCGGGAGGTTCGGTCAATGAGCAGTTCTTC
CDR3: CATLAGGSVNEQFF

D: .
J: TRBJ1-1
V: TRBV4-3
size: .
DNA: TGCGCCAGCAGCCCCTGGCTGGGGCAGAACACTGAAGCTTTCTTT
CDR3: CASSPWLGQNTEAFF

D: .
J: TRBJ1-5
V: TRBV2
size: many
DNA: TGTGCCAGCAGTGAAGCGAATGTCAGGGTTCGGCGCAATCAGCCCCAGCATTTT
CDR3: CASSEANVRVRRNQPQHF

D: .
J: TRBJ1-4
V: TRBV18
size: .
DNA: TGTGCCAGCTCACCACCGAATAAGCCGAATGAAAAACTGTTTTTT
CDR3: CASSPPNKPNEKLFF

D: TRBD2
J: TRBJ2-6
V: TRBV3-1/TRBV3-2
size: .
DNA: TGTGCCAGCAGCCTGAGATGGGGACTAGCGGGAGCTATAGATGGGGCCAACGTCCTGACTTTC
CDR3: CASSLRWGLAGAIDGANVLTF

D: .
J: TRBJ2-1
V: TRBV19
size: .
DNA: TGTGCCAGTAGTATAGGGCACCGGGGTGAGCAGTTCTTC
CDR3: CASSIGHRGEQFF

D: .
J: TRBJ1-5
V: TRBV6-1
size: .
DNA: TGTGCCAGCAGTGAAGGAATGCGGCCCCAGCATTTT
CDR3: CASSEGMRPQHF

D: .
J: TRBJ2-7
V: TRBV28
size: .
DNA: TGTGCCAGCAGTTTATATACCTACGAGCAGTACTTC
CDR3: CASSLYTYEQYF

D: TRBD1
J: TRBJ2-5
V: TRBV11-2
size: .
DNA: TGTGCCAGCAGCGTACCGACAGGGAAAGGGCAAGAGACCCAGTACTTC
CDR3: CASSVPTGKGQETQYF

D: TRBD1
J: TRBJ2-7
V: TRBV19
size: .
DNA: TGTGCCAGTAAGCAGGGGGCAGGAGAGCAGTACTTC
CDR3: CASKQGAGEQYF

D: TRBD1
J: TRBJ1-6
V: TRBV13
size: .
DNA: TGTGCCAGCAGCTACCAGGGGGCACGGTCACCCCTCCACTTT
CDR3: CASSYQGARSPLHF

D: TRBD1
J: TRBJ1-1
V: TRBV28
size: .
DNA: TGTGCCAGCAGCGGGGGACAGGGGTTGAACACTGAAGCTTTCTTT
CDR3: CASSGGQGLNTEAFF

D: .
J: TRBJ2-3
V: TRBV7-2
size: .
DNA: TGTGCCAGCAGCTTGGGACTTAGGACAGATACGCAGTATTTT
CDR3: CASSLGLRTDTQYF

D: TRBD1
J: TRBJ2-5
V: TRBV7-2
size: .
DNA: TGTGCCAGCAGCTTAGACTCGGGACAGTCTAAGGCCCAGTACTTC
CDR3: CASSLDSGQSKAQYF

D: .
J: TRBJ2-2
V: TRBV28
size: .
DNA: TGTGCCAGTCTCAGTGAGGGATTCACCGGGGAGCTGTTTTTT
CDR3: CASLSEGFTGELFF

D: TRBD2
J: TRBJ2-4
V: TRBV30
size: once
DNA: TGTGCCTGGAGGAGGGATAGCGGGAGGGTATTGGGGTGCATTCAGTACTTC
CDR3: CAWRRDSGRVLGCIQYF

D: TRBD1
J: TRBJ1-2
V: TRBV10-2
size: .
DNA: TGCGCCAGCAGTGGCCTGGGACAGGGTACTCATGGCTACACCTTC
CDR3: CASSGLGQGTHGYTF

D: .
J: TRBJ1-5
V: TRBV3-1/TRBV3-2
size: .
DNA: TGTGCCAGCAGCCGTTTAAGGGGGCCCCAGCATTTT
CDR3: CASSRLRGPQHF

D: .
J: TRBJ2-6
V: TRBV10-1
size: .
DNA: TGCGCCAGCAGTGGAGGCTCTGGGGCCAACGTCCTGACTTTC
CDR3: CASSGGSGANVLTF

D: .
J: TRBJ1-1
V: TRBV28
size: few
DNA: TGTGCCAGCAGAAAAACCGGGAAGAACACTGAAGCTTTCTTT
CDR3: CASRKTGKNTEAFF